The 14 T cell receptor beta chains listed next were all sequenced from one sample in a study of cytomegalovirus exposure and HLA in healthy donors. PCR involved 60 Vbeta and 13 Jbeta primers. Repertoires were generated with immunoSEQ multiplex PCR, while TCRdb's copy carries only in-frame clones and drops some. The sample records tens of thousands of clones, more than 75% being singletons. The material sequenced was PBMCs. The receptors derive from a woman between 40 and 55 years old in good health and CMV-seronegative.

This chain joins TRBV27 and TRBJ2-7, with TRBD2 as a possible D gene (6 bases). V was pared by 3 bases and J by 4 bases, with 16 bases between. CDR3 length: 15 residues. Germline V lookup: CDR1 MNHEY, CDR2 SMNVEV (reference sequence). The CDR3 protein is CASSLSTSLGYEQYF. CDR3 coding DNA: TGTGCCAGCAGTTTGTCAACTAGCTTGGGATACGAGCAGTACTTC.

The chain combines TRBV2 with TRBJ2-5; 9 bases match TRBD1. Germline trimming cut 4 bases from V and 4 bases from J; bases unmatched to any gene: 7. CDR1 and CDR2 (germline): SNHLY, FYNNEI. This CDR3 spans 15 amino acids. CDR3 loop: CASSAGTGKVETQYF. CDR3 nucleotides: TGTGCCAGCAGTGCCGGGACAGGGAAGGTAGAGACCCAGTACTTC. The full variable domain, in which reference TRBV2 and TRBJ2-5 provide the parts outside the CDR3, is EPEVTQTPSHQVTQMGQEVILRCVPISNHLYFYWYRQILGQKVEFLVSFYNNEISEKSEIFDDQFSVERPDGSNFTLKIRSTKLEDSAMYFCASSAGTGKVETQYFGPGTRLLVL.

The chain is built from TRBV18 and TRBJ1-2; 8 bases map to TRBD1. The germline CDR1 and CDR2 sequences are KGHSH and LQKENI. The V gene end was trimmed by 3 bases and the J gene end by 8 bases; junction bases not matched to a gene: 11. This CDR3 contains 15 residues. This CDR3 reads CASSPGAQGALGYTF. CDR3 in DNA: TGTGCCAGCTCACCGGGTGCGCAGGGGGCTTTGGGCTACACCTTC.

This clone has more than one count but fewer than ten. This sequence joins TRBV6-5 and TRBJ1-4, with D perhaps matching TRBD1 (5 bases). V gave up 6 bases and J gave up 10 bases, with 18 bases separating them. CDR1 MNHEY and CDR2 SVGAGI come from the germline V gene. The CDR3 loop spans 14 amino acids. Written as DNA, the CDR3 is TGTGCCAGCAGGACAGCCCTCGGTACGGGAAAACTGTTTTTT. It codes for CASRTALGTGKLFF.

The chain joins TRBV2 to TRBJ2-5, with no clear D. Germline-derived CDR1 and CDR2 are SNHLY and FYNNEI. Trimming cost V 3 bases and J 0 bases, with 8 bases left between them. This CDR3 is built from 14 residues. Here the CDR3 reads CASSDSMYQETQYF. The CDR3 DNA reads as TGTGCCAGCAGTGATTCCATGTACCAAGAGACCCAGTACTTC.

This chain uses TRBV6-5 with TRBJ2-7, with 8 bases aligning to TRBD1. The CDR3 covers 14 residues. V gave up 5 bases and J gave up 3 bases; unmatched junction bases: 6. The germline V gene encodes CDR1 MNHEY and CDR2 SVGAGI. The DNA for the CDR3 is TGTGCCAGCAGTGCCGGGACAGGAAACTACGAGCAGTACTTC. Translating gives CASSAGTGNYEQYF.

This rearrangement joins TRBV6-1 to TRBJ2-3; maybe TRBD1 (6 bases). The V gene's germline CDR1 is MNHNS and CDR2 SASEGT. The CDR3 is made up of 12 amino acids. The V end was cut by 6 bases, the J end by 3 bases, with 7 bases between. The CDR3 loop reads CASRQGTDTQYF. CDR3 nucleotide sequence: TGTGCCAGCAGACAGGGAACAGATACGCAGTATTTT.

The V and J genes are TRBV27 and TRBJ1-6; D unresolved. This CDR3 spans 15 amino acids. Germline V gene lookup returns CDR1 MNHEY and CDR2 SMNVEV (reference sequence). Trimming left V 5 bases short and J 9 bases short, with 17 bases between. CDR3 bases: TGTGCCAGCAGTGCCAACCGGGATCGAGGTTCACCCCTCCACTTT. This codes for CASSANRDRGSPLHF.

CDR3 amino acids: CASSQDGILAGNYGYTF. The CDR3 DNA reads TGCGCCAGCAGCCAAGATGGTATATTGGCGGGTAACTATGGCTACACCTTC. The chain links TRBV4-1 to TRBJ1-2; D call uncertain. V was pared by 0 bases and J by 1 base, with 15 bases between. The CDR3 has 17 amino acids. The germline V gene encodes CDR1 MGHRA and CDR2 YSYEKL.

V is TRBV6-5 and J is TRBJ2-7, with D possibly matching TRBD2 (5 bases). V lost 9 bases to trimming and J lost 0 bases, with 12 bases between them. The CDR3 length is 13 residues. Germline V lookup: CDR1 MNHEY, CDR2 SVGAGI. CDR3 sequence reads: CARRAESSYEQYF. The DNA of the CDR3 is TGTGCCAGGCGGGCGGAAAGCTCCTACGAGCAGTACTTC.

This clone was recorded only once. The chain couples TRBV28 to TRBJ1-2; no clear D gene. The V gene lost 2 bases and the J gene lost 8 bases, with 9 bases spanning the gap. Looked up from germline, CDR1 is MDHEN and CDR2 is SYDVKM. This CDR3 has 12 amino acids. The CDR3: CASSLGTDGYTF. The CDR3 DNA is TGTGCCAGCAGTTTAGGTACAGACGGCTACACCTTC.

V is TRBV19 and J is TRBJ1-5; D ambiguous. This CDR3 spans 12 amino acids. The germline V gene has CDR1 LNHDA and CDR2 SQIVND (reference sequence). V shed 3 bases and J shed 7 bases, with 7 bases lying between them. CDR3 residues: CASSMREQPQHF. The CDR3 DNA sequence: TGTGCCAGTAGTATGCGAGAGCAGCCCCAGCATTTT.

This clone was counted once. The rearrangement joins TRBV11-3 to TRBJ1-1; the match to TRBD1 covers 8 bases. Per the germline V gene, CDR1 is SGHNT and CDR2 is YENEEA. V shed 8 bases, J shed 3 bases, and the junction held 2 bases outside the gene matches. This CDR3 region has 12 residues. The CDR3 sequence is CASSGGDTEAFF. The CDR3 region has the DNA TGTGCCAGCTCAGGGGGCGACACTGAAGCTTTCTTT.

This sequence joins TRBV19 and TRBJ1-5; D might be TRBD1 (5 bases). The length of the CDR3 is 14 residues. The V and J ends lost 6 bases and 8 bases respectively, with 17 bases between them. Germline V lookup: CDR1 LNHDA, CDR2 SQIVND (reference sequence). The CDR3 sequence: CASSPRGGAEPQHF. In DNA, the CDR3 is TGTGCCAGTAGCCCTCGGGGAGGGGCTGAGCCCCAGCATTTT.